A selection of T cell receptor beta chains follows, all from one sample in a study of response to subunit inactivated influenza vaccine. Using its own MiXCR run on the RT-PCR reads, TCRdb lists one record per CDR3 protein. The table includes under 800,000 distinct CDR3 sequences, approximately 13% detected once. The sample consisted of PBMCs from blood, taken around 15 days before vaccination. The source of these receptors is a man aged 50 to 60 who received an inactivated influenza vaccine. CDR3s include the opening cysteine and the closing phenylalanine or tryptophan. The D gene is left open where the match is weak. Where a row states a size, it is once, few, many or the class of an expanded clone; other rows omit it.

j_call clone_size d_call v_call cdr3_aa cdr3_nt
TRBJ2-5 few TRBD2 TRBV13 CASSRLAGGKETQYF TGTGCCAGCAGCCGACTAGCGGGAGGGAAGGAGACCCAGTACTTC
TRBJ2-3 many . TRBV6-1 CASSEVRTDTQYF TGTGCCAGCAGTGAAGTGAGGACAGATACGCAGTATTTT
TRBJ1-3 . . TRBV28 CASSPTGQNSGNTIYF TGTGCCAGCAGTCCTACTGGACAGAACTCTGGAAACACCATATATTTT
TRBJ1-2 many TRBD1 TRBV12-3/TRBV12-4 CASSPTGSGYTF TGTGCCAGCAGCCCGACAGGGTCGGGCTACACCTTC
TRBJ2-3 few . TRBV27 CASSGQNTDTQYF TGTGCCAGCAGTGGACAGAATACAGATACGCAGTATTTT
TRBJ2-4 few TRBD1 TRBV5-4 CASSLLRDRKFLAKNIQYF TGTGCCAGCAGCTTACTCCGGGACAGGAAGTTTCTAGCCAAAAACATTCAGTACTTC
TRBJ2-1 . TRBD2 TRBV15 CATSRELAGGGRNEQFF TGTGCCACCAGCAGAGAACTAGCGGGAGGGGGGAGGAATGAGCAGTTCTTC
TRBJ2-2 few TRBD1 TRBV10-3 CAIRGSGGSGELFF TGTGCCATCAGAGGGTCAGGGGGCTCCGGGGAGCTGTTTTTT
TRBJ1-4 . . TRBV4-1 CASSQAVSEKLFF TGCGCCAGCAGCCAAGCCGTCAGTGAAAAACTGTTTTTT
TRBJ1-1 . . TRBV6-1 CASRGYRSGTEAFF TGTGCCAGCAGGGGGTATAGGTCGGGAACTGAAGCTTTCTTT
TRBJ2-7 . TRBD2 TRBV20-1 CSASTGTSVYEQYF TGCAGTGCTAGCACCGGGACTAGCGTCTACGAGCAGTACTTC
TRBJ2-1 few . TRBV4-3 CASSQGNRNLDNEQFF TGCGCCAGCAGCCAAGGGAATAGGAATTTGGACAATGAGCAGTTCTTC
TRBJ2-1 few TRBD2 TRBV4-3 CASSHGLAGLKGNEQFF TGCGCCAGCAGCCACGGACTAGCGGGATTGAAGGGGAATGAGCAGTTCTTC
TRBJ2-6 few TRBD1 TRBV3-1 CASSRLQGSGANVLTF TGTGCCAGCAGCCGACTACAGGGGTCTGGGGCCAACGTCCTGACTTTC
TRBJ1-5 few . TRBV4-3 CASSQDSGAGQPQHF TGCGCCAGCAGCCAAGACTCGGGGGCTGGTCAGCCCCAGCATTTT
TRBJ2-7 few . TRBV6-2/TRBV6-3 CASSYSLLGNEQYF TGTGCCAGCAGTTACTCGCTGTTAGGGAACGAGCAGTACTTC
TRBJ2-2 . . TRBV21-1 CASSKAPRRSCTGELFF TGTGCCAGCAGCAAAGCTCCCAGGCGGTCGTGCACCGGGGAGCTGTTTTTT
TRBJ2-1 few . TRBV6-5 CASIYSGAYNEQFF TGTGCCAGCATTTACAGCGGTGCCTACAATGAGCAGTTCTTC
TRBJ2-5 few . TRBV4-2 CASSQGVGQGLIGGQETQYF TGTGCCAGCAGCCAAGGAGTTGGGCAGGGCTTAATTGGGGGACAAGAGACCCAGTACTTC
TRBJ2-1 few TRBD2 TRBV20-1 CSAQLRGANEQFF TGCAGTGCTCAGTTGCGGGGGGCTAATGAGCAGTTCTTC
TRBJ1-6 . TRBD1 TRBV12-3/TRBV12-4 CASSDAGGNSPLHF TGTGCCAGCAGTGACGCAGGGGGAAATTCACCCCTCCACTTT
TRBJ2-6 . . TRBV5-1 CASSSTAGSGANVLTF TGCGCCAGCAGCAGTACGGCAGGGTCTGGGGCCAACGTCCTGACTTTC
TRBJ1-5 few . TRBV24-1 CATSDGDQPQHF TGTGCCACTTCGGACGGAGATCAGCCCCAGCATTTT
TRBJ1-6 few . TRBV12-3/TRBV12-4 CASSLRGGISPLHF TGTGCCAGCAGTTTGAGGGGGGGGATTTCACCCCTCCACTTT